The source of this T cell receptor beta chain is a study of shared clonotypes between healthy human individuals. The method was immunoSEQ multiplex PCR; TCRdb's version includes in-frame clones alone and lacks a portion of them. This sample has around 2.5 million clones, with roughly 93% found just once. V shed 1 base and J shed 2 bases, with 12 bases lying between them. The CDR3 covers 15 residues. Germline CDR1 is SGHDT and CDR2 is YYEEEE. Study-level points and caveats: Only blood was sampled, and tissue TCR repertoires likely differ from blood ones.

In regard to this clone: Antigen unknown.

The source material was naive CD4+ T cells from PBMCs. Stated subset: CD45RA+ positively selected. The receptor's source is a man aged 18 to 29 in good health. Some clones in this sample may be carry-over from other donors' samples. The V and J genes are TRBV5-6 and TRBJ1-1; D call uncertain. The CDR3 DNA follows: TGTGCCAGCAGCTTGTTTTTAGTGGCTAACACTGAAGCTTTCTTT. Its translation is CASSLFLVANTEAFF. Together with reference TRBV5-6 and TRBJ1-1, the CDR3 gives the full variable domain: DAGVTQSPTHLIKTRGQQVTLRCSPKSGHDTVSWYQQALGQGPQFIFQYYEEEERQRGNFPDRFSGHQFPNYSSELNVNALLLGDSALYLCASSLFLVANTEAFFGQGTRLTVV.